The clone carrying this TCR beta chain was detected ten times or more. What it binds is not known. V was shortened by 2 bases and J by 1 base, with 11 bases between the two germline ends. Per the germline V gene, CDR1 is MGHRA and CDR2 is YSYEKL. The CDR3 is 15 amino acids. Tagging with unique molecular identifiers was applied to individual cDNA molecules. TCRdb re-called the 5' RACE reads with MiXCR, one entry per CDR3 protein. The sample has about 26,000 distinct CDR3 sequences, roughly 4.6% seen once; the top ten hold around 4%. The data are from a study of early T cells in non-severe SARS-CoV-2 infection. Study in general: Investigators sequenced bulk RNA drawn from unsorted whole blood, and chains remained unpaired.

Findings of the study overall: The study's VDJdb matching favored anti-spike CD8 responses and missed private and CD4 specificities.

The sequenced sample was whole blood. The clonotype comes from an adult who was a healthcare worker with PCR-confirmed SARS-CoV-2 infection or an uninfected control (not recorded which). The V call is TRBV4-1, the J call TRBJ2-5, with D possibly being TRBD2 (6 bases). The CDR3 region is CASSQTGLLQETQYF. DNA for the CDR3: TGCGCCAGCAGCCAAACGGGACTCCTCCAAGAGACCCAGTACTTC.